Shown below are 32 T cell receptor beta chains from a single sample sequenced in a study of molecular identifiers for immune sequencing clone quantification. Each CDR3 protein is one row after TCRdb ran MiXCR on the PCR reads. The sample shows approximately 590,000 distinct CDR3 sequences, 25% of them seen only once. The specimen was naive CD8+ T cells from blood, with Jurkat cell RNA spiked in. The subset denotes: FACS-sorted CD8+CD4-CCR7+CD45RA+ naive T cells. The receptors stem from a human donor in good health. Some libraries in this study had Jurkat cell RNA spiked in.

This clonotype was observed a few times. V gene TRBV27 combines with J gene TRBJ2-7; 11 bases agree with TRBD2. With V trimmed by 5 bases and J by 2 bases, 23 bases remained unmatched. Germline CDR1 MNHEY, CDR2 SMNVEV (reference sequence). CDR3 length: 21 residues. CDR3 bases: TGTGCCAGCAGTCCGAACCCCGGAACCCTAGCGGGGGGTACTTATCCCTACGAGCAGTACTTC. It translates to CASSPNPGTLAGGTYPYEQYF.

In regard to this clonotype: Its ends do not fully match the called genes, so a read error is possible. V usage is TRBV5-3 and J usage is TRBJ1-6, with D possibly TRBD1 on 6 matching bases. TRBV5-3 qualifies as an ORF whose function is uncertain. There are 18 residues in the CDR3. For the CDR3, the DNA is TGTGCCAGCAGCTTGGATGGCGGCAGGGGATTCTATAATTCACCCCTCCACTTT. Amino acids: CASSLDGGRGFYNSPLHF.

About this clonotype itself: A junction boundary mismatches the germline segment, possibly from a read error. V is TRBV5-6 and J is TRBJ1-5; tentative D call: TRBD1 (6 bases). Looked up from germline, CDR1 is SGHDT and CDR2 is YYEEEE. The length of the CDR3 is 13 residues. The CDR3 loop is CASSFGQNQPQRF. The DNA of the CDR3 is TGTGCCAGCAGCTTTGGACAGAATCAGCCTCAGCGTTTT.

This clonotype came up once. At one of its ends the junction is not consistent with the germline gene, which may arise from a read error. J is TRBJ2-3 and V is TRBV30; TRBD2 agrees at 8 bases. Germline CDR1 and CDR2: GTSNPN and SVGIG (reference sequence). This CDR3 has 15 amino acids. CDR3 amino acids: CAWVLVGGATHTQYF. In DNA form, the CDR3 reads TGTGCCTGGGTCCTCGTCGGGGGGGCCACACATACCCAGTATTTT.

This clonotype was counted many times. The genes are TRBV6-5 and TRBJ2-3, with 12 bases fitting TRBD2. J was trimmed by 2 bases and V by 2 bases; bases with no gene match: 2. Germline CDR1 is MNHEY and CDR2 is SVGAGI. The CDR3 loop spans 16 amino acids. CDR3 nucleotides: TGTGCCAGCAGTTACGGACTAGCGGGATACACAGATACGCAGTATTTT. It encodes CASSYGLAGYTDTQYF.

This rearrangement joins TRBV27 to TRBJ2-7; TRBD2 might be the D (7 bases). The ends were cut back, 1 base at V and 7 bases at J, with 23 bases in the middle. The CDR3 sequence is 17 residues long. Germline loops: CDR1 MNHEY, CDR2 SMNVEV (reference sequence). CDR3 in DNA: TGTGCCAGCAGTTTATATAGGGGGTCTTACAGGGAGGGGGAGCAGTACTTC. It specifies CASSLYRGSYREGEQYF.

The chain links TRBV19 to TRBJ2-1, with D tentatively TRBD1 or TRBD2 (5 bases each). Germline CDR1 is LNHDA and CDR2 is SQIVND (reference sequence). The V end lost 4 bases, the J end lost 2 bases, and 6 bases lay between the germline ends. This CDR3 is 13 amino acids long. DNA for the CDR3: TGTGCCAGTAGTAAGGGACCCTACAATGAGCAGTTCTTC. It codes for CASSKGPYNEQFF.

The chain couples TRBV7-8 to TRBJ2-3, with D hard to call. Trimming stripped 1 base from V and 4 bases from J, with 9 bases between. The CDR3 loop spans 14 amino acids. Germline CDR1 and CDR2: SGHVS and FQNEAQ. The CDR3 region has the DNA TGTGCCAGCAGCTTAGTGCCGGGCTCAGATACGCAGTATTTT. The encoded protein is CASSLVPGSDTQYF.

Concerning this clonotype itself: A much more abundant neighbour one base away suggests this may be a read error. The rearrangement links TRBV27 to TRBJ1-1; possibly TRBD1 for D (5 bases). The CDR3 loop spans 16 amino acids. Germline loops: CDR1 MNHEY, CDR2 SMNVEV (reference sequence). Here the CDR3 DNA reads TGTGTCAGCAGTTTAAAGCCCGTGGGAGGGGTTCTGGAAGCTTTCTTT. It translates to CVSSLKPVGGVLEAFF.

The chain joins TRBV15 to TRBJ2-6, with D maybe TRBD2 (7 bases). The germline V gene has CDR1 LNHNV and CDR2 YYDKDF (reference sequence). Trimming removed 0 bases from V and 4 bases from J, with 13 bases in between. The CDR3 spans 17 residues. The CDR3 spells CATSRDLGGAGANVLTF. In DNA form, the CDR3 reads TGTGCCACCAGCAGAGATCTTGGGGGGGCAGGGGCCAACGTCCTGACTTTC.

Many counts were recorded for this clonotype. The chain is built from TRBV29-1 and TRBJ2-2; D remains unclear. The CDR3 is made up of 13 amino acids. Germline assignment: CDR1 SQVTM and CDR2 ANQGSEA. Trimming stripped 6 bases from V and 1 base from J, with 9 bases between. The CDR3 DNA reads TGCAGCGTACTTGGGGTGAACACCGGGGAGCTGTTTTTT. It translates to CSVLGVNTGELFF.

This clonotype has only one observation. One junction end does not reproduce the germline sequence, and a read error may be involved. The rearrangement joins TRBV6-2 or TRBV6-3 to TRBJ2-4; a weak D match, TRBD1 (5 bases). This CDR3 contains 16 residues. Germline V gives CDR1 MNHEY, CDR2 SVGEGT. In DNA, the CDR3 is TGTGCCAGCACCTACGGTAGGGGATTGGCCAAAGACATTCAGTACTTC. It encodes CASTYGRGLAKDIQYF.

Note on this clonotype: This sequence may be a read error, since a much larger clone differs from it by one base. V and J are TRBV2 and TRBJ1-1; unclear D gene. This CDR3 spans 10 amino acids. CDR1 is SNHLY and CDR2 is FYNNEI in the germline V gene. V was cut by 11 bases and J by 9 bases, with 13 bases left in between. Written as DNA, the CDR3 is TGTGCCGGCTTAGGAGGAAAAGCTTTCTTT. Translating gives CAGLGGKAFF.

Concerning this clonotype: A much bigger clone sits one base away, suggesting this may be a read error. The V gene is TRBV20-1, the J gene TRBJ1-5; D is undetermined. Per the germline V gene, CDR1 is DFQATT and CDR2 is SNEGSKA (reference sequence). The CDR3 has 14 residues. DNA for the CDR3: TGCGGTGCTACCGACGGGAATAGCAATCAGCCCCAGCATTTT. Protein sequence: CGATDGNSNQPQHF.

This clonotype was seen repeatedly, ten times or more. The V and J genes are TRBV6-6 and TRBJ2-5; 9 bases are a match to TRBD1. The junction had 6 bases not matched to a gene; V was cut back by 5 bases and J by 5 bases. CDR3 length: 14 residues. Germline loops: CDR1 MNHNY, CDR2 SVGAGI (reference sequence). The DNA for the CDR3 is TGTGCCAGCAGTCGACAGGGGGGGGGTGAGACCCAGTACTTC. This codes for CASSRQGGGETQYF.

In this sample, this clonotype turned up a few times. The chain couples TRBV6-2 or TRBV6-3 to TRBJ1-6; a possible D gene is TRBD1 (6 bases). The V end lost 6 bases, the J end lost 0 bases, and 12 bases lay between the germline ends. The CDR3 contains 16 residues. CDR1 MNHEY and CDR2 SVGEGT come from the germline V gene. The CDR3 reads CASSTGRGSYNSPLHF. As DNA, the CDR3 is TGTGCCAGCAGCACAGGGCGGGGCTCCTATAATTCACCCCTCCACTTT.

The sample holds many counts of this clonotype. The V gene is TRBV12-3 or TRBV12-4, the J gene TRBJ2-2; D unclear. Deletions cut 5 bases from V and 8 bases from J, with 12 bases between. This CDR3 contains 13 residues. CDR3 bases: TGTGCCAGCAGTCCCCCGCTGATGGGGGAGCTGTTTTTT. Protein: CASSPPLMGELFF.

This clonotype appeared a few times. This chain links TRBV20-1 with TRBJ1-3, with unresolved D. Looked up from germline, CDR1 is DFQATT and CDR2 is SNEGSKA (reference sequence). The CDR3 sequence is 14 residues long. With 4 bases removed from V and 4 bases from J, the gap between germline ends came to 14 bases. The CDR3 DNA reads TGCAGTGCTACTTTTACGCAGGCCGGAAACACCATATATTTT. Translated: CSATFTQAGNTIYF.

This clonotype was recorded at least ten times. V is TRBV7-9 and J is TRBJ1-1, with D possibly being TRBD1 (5 bases). The CDR3 runs 13 residues. The germline CDR1 and CDR2 sequences are SEHNR and FQNEAQ (reference sequence). The V end lost 6 bases, the J end lost 3 bases, and 11 bases lay between the germline ends. Here the CDR3 DNA reads TGTGCCAGCAGGGTCTCGGGGGACACTGAAGCTTTCTTT. As protein: CASRVSGDTEAFF.

This clonotype has a count of ten or more. The gene calls are TRBV5-1 and TRBJ2-1; D possibly corresponds to TRBD1 (6 bases). The CDR3 covers 19 residues. Germline assignment: CDR1 SGHRS and CDR2 YFSETQ. Trimming stripped 4 bases from V and 5 bases from J, with 28 bases between. This CDR3 reads CASSLRPGTRRRRDNEQFF. CDR3 nucleotide sequence: TGCGCCAGCAGCCTTCGTCCCGGGACAAGGCGCAGGAGAGACAATGAGCAGTTCTTC.

Ten or more counts support this clonotype. This chain links TRBV6-2 or TRBV6-3 with TRBJ2-7; D possibly uses TRBD1 or TRBD2 (5 bases each). Germline CDR1 MNHEY, CDR2 SVGEGT. Deletions cut 2 bases from V and 3 bases from J, with 20 bases between. This CDR3 region has 17 residues. The DNA of the CDR3 is TGTGCCAGCAGTTACCCGGGAATCCAGGGTGGAGGCTACGAGCAGTACTTC. Its translation is CASSYPGIQGGGYEQYF.

Notes on this clonotype: This may stem from a read error, because a much larger clone lies one nucleotide away. The CDR3 does not close with the conserved phenylalanine or tryptophan, likely indicating a read error. The J gene is TRBJ2-3, the V gene TRBV7-9; possible D gene TRBD2, 5 bases. The V and J ends lost 8 bases and 0 bases respectively, with 12 bases between them. Germline CDR1 SEHNR, CDR2 FQNEAQ (reference sequence). This CDR3 contains 14 residues. Here the CDR3 DNA reads TGTGCCAGCCACAGCGGCACTAGCACAGATACGCAGTATTCT. Translated: CASHSGTSTDTQYS.

CDR3 residues: CASSPGRCNEQFF. The DNA of the CDR3 is TGTGCCAGCAGTCCGGGCCGATGCAATGAGCAGTTCTTC. The rearrangement joins TRBV27 to TRBJ2-1, with no clear D. This CDR3 spans 13 amino acids. Trimming left V 5 bases short and J 6 bases short, with 11 bases between. Germline loops: CDR1 MNHEY, CDR2 SMNVEV (reference sequence).

The chain joins TRBV27 to TRBJ2-1; TRBD2 matches at 9 bases. Losses at the gene ends were 4 bases for V and 1 base for J; bases not matched to a gene: 2. The CDR3 runs 15 residues. CDR1 MNHEY and CDR2 SMNVEV come from the germline V gene (reference sequence). The CDR3 bases are TGTGCCAGCAGTTGGAGCGGGGGGTCCTACAATGAGCAGTTCTTC. Its protein product is CASSWSGGSYNEQFF.

This clonotype was seen repeatedly, ten times or more. The chain joins TRBV20-1 to TRBJ2-3, with 11 nucleotides matching TRBD2. The germline V gene encodes CDR1 DFQATT and CDR2 SNEGSKA (reference sequence). The junction had 7 bases not matched to a gene; V was cut back by 5 bases and J by 0 bases. CDR3 length: 16 amino acids. The CDR3 DNA follows: TGCAGTGCTGAAGCCACTAGCGGGGGAAGCACAGATACGCAGTATTTT. It specifies CSAEATSGGSTDTQYF.

The V and J genes are TRBV13 and TRBJ1-3; D remains ambiguous. Germline V lookup: CDR1 PRHDT, CDR2 FYEKMQ (reference sequence). CDR3 size: 14 residues. V gave up 0 bases and J gave up 5 bases, with 8 bases separating them. The CDR3 DNA reads as TGTGCCAGCAGCTTAGGGGACGGAAGAAACACCATATATTTT. Its protein is CASSLGDGRNTIYF.

This clonotype was observed a few times. This rearrangement joins TRBV2 to TRBJ2-5; tentative D call: TRBD1 (6 bases). With 6 bases removed from V and 1 base from J, the gap between germline ends came to 12 bases. Germline CDR1 and CDR2: SNHLY and FYNNEI. This CDR3 has 14 residues. The CDR3 DNA reads TGTGCCAGCAGAGAGACAGGTTCCCAAGAGACCCAGTACTTC. It yields the protein CASRETGSQETQYF.

With regard to this clonotype: A read error may explain this, as a much larger clone is one base away. This chain joins TRBV19 and TRBJ2-6; weak D call: TRBD1 (5 bases). The CDR3 runs 15 residues. Germline V gene data show CDR1 as LNHDA and CDR2 as SQIVND (reference sequence). The CDR3 region is CASSMGSSGANALTF. CDR3 nucleotides: TGTGCCAGTAGTATGGGCAGCTCTGGGGCCAACGCCCTGACTTTC.

This clonotype has only a few counts. This chain connects TRBV7-9 to TRBJ2-5; D remains ambiguous. The CDR3 extends over 13 amino acids. Germline V gives CDR1 SEHNR, CDR2 FQNEAQ (reference sequence). The V end was cut by 4 bases, the J end by 7 bases, with 13 bases between. CDR3 region: CASSSLTDLTQYF. The CDR3 DNA reads as TGTGCCAGCAGCTCCCTCACCGACTTGACCCAGTACTTC. Full variable domain (rest looked up from reference TRBV7-9 and TRBJ2-5): DTGVSQNPRHKITKRGQNVTFRCDPISEHNRLYWYRQTLGQGPEFLTYFQNEAQLEKSRLLSDRFSAERPKGSFSTLEIQRTEQGDSAMYLCASSSLTDLTQYFGPGTRLLVL.

At least ten counts were recorded for this clonotype. V is TRBV6-2 or TRBV6-3 and J is TRBJ2-7; the D gene is possibly TRBD1 (5 bases). Trimming took 7 bases from V and 2 from J, leaving 18 bases between them. The CDR3 totals 15 residues. Germline V gene sequence: CDR1 MNHEY, CDR2 SVGEGT. CDR3 sequence (DNA): TGTGCCAGCATTTATGGGGCGCACCGTCCCTACGAGCAGTACTTC. It specifies CASIYGAHRPYEQYF.

In its sample, this clonotype was seen a few times. The V gene is TRBV13, the J gene TRBJ2-5; D gene ambiguous. The V and J ends lost 2 bases and 5 bases respectively, with 9 bases between them. The CDR3 runs 13 residues. Germline assignment: CDR1 PRHDT and CDR2 FYEKMQ (reference sequence). As DNA, the CDR3 is TGTGCCAGCAGCTTACTGTCGGGCGAGACCCAGTACTTC. This translates into CASSLLSGETQYF.

For this clonotype: This clone may be a read error of a much larger clone one base away. V is TRBV5-6 and J is TRBJ1-1; possibly TRBD1 for D (6 bases). CDR1 and CDR2 (germline): SGHDT, YYEEEE. CDR3 length equals 14 residues. The DNA for the CDR3 is TGTGCCAGCGGCTTACAGGGCTCGAACACTGAAGCTTTCTTT. It is translated as CASGLQGSNTEAFF.